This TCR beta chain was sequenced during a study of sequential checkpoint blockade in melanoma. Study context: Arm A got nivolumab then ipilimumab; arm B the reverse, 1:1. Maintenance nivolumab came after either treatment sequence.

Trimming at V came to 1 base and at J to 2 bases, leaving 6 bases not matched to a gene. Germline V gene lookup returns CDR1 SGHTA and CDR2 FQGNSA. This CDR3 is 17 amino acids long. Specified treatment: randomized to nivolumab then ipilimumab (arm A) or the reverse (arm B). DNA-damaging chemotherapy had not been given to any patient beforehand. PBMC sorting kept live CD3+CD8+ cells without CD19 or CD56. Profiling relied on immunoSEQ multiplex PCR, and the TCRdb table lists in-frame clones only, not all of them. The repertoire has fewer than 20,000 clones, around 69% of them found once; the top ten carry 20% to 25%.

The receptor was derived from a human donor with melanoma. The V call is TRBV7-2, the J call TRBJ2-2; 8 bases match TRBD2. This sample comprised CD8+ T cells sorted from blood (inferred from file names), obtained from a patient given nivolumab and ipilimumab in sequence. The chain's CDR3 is CASSLGGGFPNTGELFF. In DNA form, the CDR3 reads TGTGCCAGCAGCTTAGGCGGGGGGTTCCCAAACACCGGGGAGCTGTTTTTT.